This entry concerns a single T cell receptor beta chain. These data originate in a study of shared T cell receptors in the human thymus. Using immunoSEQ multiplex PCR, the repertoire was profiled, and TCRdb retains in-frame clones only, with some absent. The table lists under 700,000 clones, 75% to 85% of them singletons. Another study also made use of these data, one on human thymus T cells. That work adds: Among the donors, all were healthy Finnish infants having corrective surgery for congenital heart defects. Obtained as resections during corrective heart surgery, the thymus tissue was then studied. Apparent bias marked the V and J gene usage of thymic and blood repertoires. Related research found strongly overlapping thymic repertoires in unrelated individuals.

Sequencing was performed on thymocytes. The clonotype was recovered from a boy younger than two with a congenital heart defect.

The CDR3 reads CASSPPSSGRYNEQFF. The CDR3 DNA sequence: TGTGCCAGCTCACCACCGTCTAGCGGGCGCTACAATGAGCAGTTCTTC. The rearrangement uses TRBV18 and TRBJ2-1; 8 nucleotides agree with TRBD2. With V trimmed by 0 bases and J by 3 bases, 4 bases remained unmatched. This CDR3 is built from 16 residues. Germline CDR1 reads KGHSH; CDR2 reads LQKENI.